These 27 T cell receptor beta chains originate from one sample sequenced in a study of CD8 T cells in ankylosing spondylitis. TCRdb itself ran the 5' RACE reads through MiXCR, one entry per CDR3 protein. Of more than 95,000 distinct CDR3 sequences listed, 7.5% to 9% were seen once; the top ten hold about 9.6%. Sequencing was performed on blood, either unsorted or a sorted T cell fraction (not recorded which). The receptors were sampled from a male donor with ankylosing spondylitis or in good health (not recorded which).

This clonotype was detected many times. The chain links TRBV7-2 to TRBJ2-1; 7 nucleotides agree with TRBD2. The germline V gene encodes CDR1 SGHTA and CDR2 FQGNSA. V lost 4 bases, J lost 4 bases, and 10 bases stayed unmatched. The CDR3 sequence is 16 residues long. CDR3 residues: CASSSQSGATYNEQFF. CDR3 DNA: TGTGCCAGCAGCTCCCAAAGCGGGGCAACTTACAATGAGCAGTTCTTC.

This clonotype was seen repeatedly, ten times or more. This rearrangement joins TRBV12-3 or TRBV12-4 to TRBJ1-5; weak D call: TRBD1 (5 bases). CDR3 size: 13 residues. Trimming removed 5 bases at V and 7 bases at J, with 12 bases between. The CDR3: CASSTDRYQPQHF. The CDR3 DNA reads as TGTGCCAGCAGTACCGACAGATACCAGCCCCAGCATTTT.

On this clonotype: A much larger clone lies one base from this, so it may be a read error. The V and J genes are TRBV5-1 and TRBJ2-3; tentatively, D is TRBD2 (5 bases). CDR1 is SGHRS and CDR2 is YFSETQ in the germline V gene. The CDR3 is made up of 14 amino acids. Written as DNA, the CDR3 is TGCGCCAACAGCTTGGCTAGCTTCGGCGATACGCAGTATTTT. It is translated as CANSLASFGDTQYF.

This clonotype was recorded at least ten times. V and J are TRBV10-3 and TRBJ2-7; possibly TRBD1 for D (5 bases). In germline, CDR1 is ENHRY, CDR2 SYGVKD. CDR3 size: 12 residues. DNA for the CDR3: TGTGCGACAGCCCCCTTGACCTACGAGCAGTACTTC. Translation gives CATAPLTYEQYF.

This clonotype was detected many times. V gene TRBV12-3 or TRBV12-4 combines with J gene TRBJ2-3; 11 positions match TRBD1. The CDR3 contains 15 residues. The V and J ends lost 5 bases and 6 bases, in that order; junction bases with no gene match: 7. CDR3 coding DNA: TGTGCCAGCAGTACCGGGACAGGGGGGTGGGATACGCAGTATTTT. Its protein product is CASSTGTGGWDTQYF.

This chain uses TRBV20-1 with TRBJ2-7; possibly TRBD1 or TRBD2 for D (6 bases each). Germline CDR1 is DFQATT and CDR2 is SNEGSKA (reference sequence). This CDR3 region has 16 residues. The ends were cut back, 0 bases at V and 2 bases at J, with 17 bases in the middle. CDR3 in DNA: TGCAGTGCTAGAGATCTCACGTGGGGGGCCCCCTACGAGCAGTACTTC. Translating it yields CSARDLTWGAPYEQYF.

The table lists this clonotype with many counts. V is TRBV14 and J is TRBJ2-3; 8 bases are a match to TRBD1. With 4 bases clipped from V and 2 bases from J, the junction kept 5 bases outside the gene matches. Germline V gives CDR1 SGHDN, CDR2 FVKESK. The CDR3 extends over 15 amino acids. DNA for the CDR3: TGTGCCAGCAGCCTCTGGACAGGGCCCACAGATACGCAGTATTTT. Its translation is CASSLWTGPTDTQYF.

The gene calls are TRBV20-1 and TRBJ2-3, with TRBD2 identical over 7 bases. V was clipped by 3 bases and J by 0 bases; unmatched bases: 15. Germline V gene sequence: CDR1 DFQATT, CDR2 SNEGSKA (reference sequence). The CDR3 is 18 residues long. CDR3 in DNA: TGCAGTGCTAGCTCCACTAGCGCCCAGTTCGTTAGCACAGATACGCAGTATTTT. Its protein is CSASSTSAQFVSTDTQYF.

This clonotype was seen a few times. The chain recombines TRBV14 with TRBJ1-1; 7 positions match TRBD1. Germline trimming cut 4 bases from V and 4 bases from J; bases unmatched to any gene: 6. Germline CDR1 is SGHDN and CDR2 is FVKESK. The CDR3 length is 14 residues. CDR3 loop: CASSPRGDFTEAFF. For the CDR3, the DNA is TGTGCCAGCAGCCCCAGGGGGGATTTCACTGAAGCTTTCTTT.

The chain joins TRBV7-9 to TRBJ2-3, with D possibly being TRBD1 or TRBD2 (5 bases each). The CDR3 is made up of 13 amino acids. With 11 bases removed from V and 3 bases from J, the gap between germline ends came to 15 bases. From germline, CDR1 is SEHNR and CDR2 FQNEAQ (reference sequence). CDR3 amino acids: CAGRTGSTDTQYF. CDR3 DNA: TGTGCCGGGAGAACAGGTTCGACAGATACGCAGTATTTT.

This clonotype was detected ten times or more. The chain has TRBV6-5 and TRBJ2-6; 8 bases align to TRBD1. This CDR3 has 18 amino acids. The V gene's germline CDR1 is MNHEY and CDR2 SVGAGI. V gave up 2 bases and J gave up 0 bases; unmatched junction bases: 6. The CDR3 region is CASSYGQGAGSGANVLTF. As DNA, the CDR3 is TGTGCCAGCAGTTACGGTCAGGGGGCTGGCTCTGGGGCCAACGTCCTGACTTTC.

The chain recombines TRBV9 with TRBJ2-5, with 9 bases matching TRBD2. The CDR3 sequence is 15 residues long. The germline gives CDR1 SGDLS, CDR2 YYNGEE. After removal of 4 bases from V and 7 bases from J, the junction contained 11 bases not matched to a gene. The CDR3: CASSSAGGPQWTQYF. The CDR3 region has the DNA TGTGCCAGCAGCTCCGCGGGAGGGCCTCAGTGGACCCAGTACTTC.

This clonotype was observed a few times. The rearrangement uses TRBV7-2 and TRBJ2-3; D might be TRBD2 (5 bases). Germline V lookup: CDR1 SGHTA, CDR2 FQGNSA. V was clipped by 5 bases and J by 8 bases, with 17 bases between them. This CDR3 comprises 14 residues. CDR3 sequence (DNA): TGTGCCAGCAGCCCCCGGACTTTGCTGGGTACGCAGTATTTT. Amino acid sequence: CASSPRTLLGTQYF.

This clonotype was detected many times. V is TRBV30 and J is TRBJ2-3; D remains ambiguous. Germline V gene sequence: CDR1 GTSNPN, CDR2 SVGIG (reference sequence). V lost 2 bases and J lost 1, with 4 bases in between. CDR3 size: 12 residues. CDR3 region: CAWSRGTDTQYF. As DNA, the CDR3 is TGTGCCTGGAGTAGGGGCACAGATACGCAGTATTTT.

V usage is TRBV5-6 and J usage is TRBJ2-1, with D possibly TRBD1 on 6 matching bases. Per germline, CDR1 SGHDT and CDR2 YYEEEE. Trimming left V 0 bases short and J 2 bases short, with 12 bases between. This CDR3 comprises 16 residues. The CDR3 coding sequence is TGTGCCAGCAGCTTGGGGCAGGGGACCACCTACAATGAGCAGTTCTTC. Translation gives CASSLGQGTTYNEQFF.

Many counts were recorded for this clonotype. The chain recombines TRBV12-3 or TRBV12-4 with TRBJ1-4, with D possibly being TRBD1 (5 bases). The CDR3 consists of 15 residues. V was shortened by 4 bases and J by 7 bases, with 16 bases between the two germline ends. CDR3 residues: CASSSVAQGGEKLFF. The CDR3 DNA is TGTGCCAGCAGTTCAGTGGCCCAGGGCGGTGAAAAACTGTTTTTT.

This clonotype was seen repeatedly, ten times or more. This chain links TRBV9 with TRBJ1-2; D may be TRBD1 (6 bases). Germline assignment: CDR1 SGDLS and CDR2 YYNGEE. V lost 2 bases and J lost 4, with 15 bases in between. The CDR3 loop spans 15 amino acids. In nucleotides, the CDR3 is TGTGCCAGCAGCGTCGACACAGGGACCCTCTATGGCTACACCTTC. Amino acids: CASSVDTGTLYGYTF.

This chain connects TRBV7-2 to TRBJ2-1; 10 bases are a match to TRBD2. The CDR3 has 15 amino acids. V shed 6 bases and J 4 bases; nucleotides not matched to a gene: 6. Germline V CDR1 and CDR2: SGHTA, FQGNSA. The CDR3 region is CASSSGTSVYNEQFF. CDR3 coding DNA: TGTGCCAGCAGTTCCGGGACTAGCGTATACAATGAGCAGTTCTTC.

In its sample, this clonotype was seen many times. The gene calls are TRBV29-1 and TRBJ2-3, with D perhaps matching TRBD2 (6 bases). The CDR3 consists of 15 residues. Germline assignment: CDR1 SQVTM and CDR2 ANQGSEA. Trimming pared 8 bases from V and 3 bases from J, leaving 21 bases between. CDR3 residues: CSILRLDTVTDTQYF. CDR3 DNA: TGCAGCATCCTGCGACTAGATACGGTTACAGATACGCAGTATTTT.

V is TRBV7-2 and J is TRBJ1-2; D may be TRBD1 (5 bases). The germline V gene encodes CDR1 SGHTA and CDR2 FQGNSA. The V end lost 1 base, the J end lost 8 bases, and 14 bases lay between the germline ends. The length of the CDR3 is 14 residues. CDR3 in DNA: TGTGCCAGCAGCTTAGTATGGAGGGGTTCCGGCTACACCTTC. It is translated as CASSLVWRGSGYTF.

This clonotype was counted at least ten times. The chain uses TRBV2 and TRBJ1-2; D is uncertain. The CDR3 has 12 residues. Germline CDR1 and CDR2: SNHLY and FYNNEI. The V end lost 6 bases, the J end lost 3 bases, and 8 bases lay between the germline ends. The CDR3 is CASSITHYGYTF. The CDR3 region has the DNA TGTGCCAGCAGCATTACCCACTATGGCTACACCTTC. Drawing the rest from reference TRBV2 and TRBJ1-2, the complete variable domain is EPEVTQTPSHQVTQMGQEVILRCVPISNHLYFYWYRQILGQKVEFLVSFYNNEISEKSEIFDDQFSVERPDGSNFTLKIRSTKLEDSAMYFCASSITHYGYTFGSGTRLTVV.

Worth noting for this clonotype: A read error may explain this, as a much larger clone is one base away. The chain links TRBV10-3 to TRBJ1-2, with 8 bases aligning to TRBD1. Germline CDR1 and CDR2: ENHRY and SYGVKD. CDR3 size: 14 residues. With 2 bases clipped from V and 8 bases from J, the junction kept 7 bases outside the gene matches. The CDR3 spells CAISEPRQGSGYTF. CDR3 coding DNA: TGTGCCATCAGTGAGCCCCGACAGGGGAGCGGCTACACCTTC.

To note about this clonotype: A much larger clone lies a single base off, so this may be a read error. The chain joins TRBV6-5 to TRBJ2-7; 8 positions agree with TRBD2. The CDR3 covers 12 residues. Germline V gives CDR1 MNHEY, CDR2 SVGAGI. The CDR3 sequence: CTTRYSGNEQYF. For the CDR3, the DNA is TGTACCACCCGTTATAGCGGGAACGAGCAGTACTTC.

In its sample, this clonotype was seen many times. This chain joins TRBV6-2 or TRBV6-3 and TRBJ2-1; 11 bases agree with TRBD1. The CDR3 is 15 residues long. V gave up 7 bases and J gave up 8 bases; unmatched junction bases: 10. Germline assignment: CDR1 MNHEY and CDR2 SVGEGT. CDR3 region: CASILGQGALYEQFF. CDR3 nucleotides: TGTGCCAGCATTCTCGGACAGGGGGCACTTTATGAGCAGTTCTTC.

This chain connects TRBV4-2 to TRBJ2-7, with D possibly TRBD1 on 5 matching bases. The CDR3 is 14 residues long. Deletions cut 1 base from V and 8 bases from J, with 15 bases between. Germline V gives CDR1 LGHNA, CDR2 YNFKEQ. For the CDR3, the DNA is TGTGCCAGCAGCCAAGGCGCAGACAGCTATAAGCAGTACTTC. This codes for CASSQGADSYKQYF.

The table lists this clonotype with many counts. The V gene is TRBV6-1, the J gene TRBJ2-2, with D unresolved. V was pared by 8 bases and J by 3 bases, with 10 bases between. The CDR3 is 13 amino acids. CDR1 MNHNS and CDR2 SASEGT come from the germline V gene. The CDR3 DNA is TGTGCCAGCGGTGGTTCTTACACCGGGGAGCTGTTTTTT. Encoded protein: CASGGSYTGELFF.

This clonotype was seen ten or more times. This chain connects TRBV9 to TRBJ2-1; the D gene is possibly TRBD2 (7 bases). Per germline, CDR1 SGDLS and CDR2 YYNGEE. Trimming removed 0 bases at V and 10 bases at J, with 17 bases between. The CDR3 runs 15 residues. As DNA, the CDR3 is TGTGCCAGCAGCGTAGCTAGGGGGGCTAGCGGCGAGCAGTTCTTC. This gives the protein CASSVARGASGEQFF.